The 5 T cell receptor beta chains given below trace back to one sample, sequenced in a study of cytomegalovirus exposure and HLA in healthy donors. PCR used 60 Vbeta primers and 13 Jbeta primers. Here immunoSEQ multiplex PCR was the method, and the copy in TCRdb shows in-frame clones only, minus some. The sample yields under 150,000 clones, roughly 85% seen once. Input material: PBMCs. Receptor source: a man aged 35-49 years in good health and CMV-seronegative.

The gene calls are TRBV19 and TRBJ1-4, with D tentatively TRBD1 (5 bases). Germline CDR1 and CDR2: LNHDA and SQIVND (reference sequence). The V end lost 0 bases, the J end lost 8 bases, and 7 bases lay between the germline ends. The length of the CDR3 is 13 residues. The CDR3 sequence: CASSIDAGEKLFF. Written as DNA, the CDR3 is TGTGCCAGTAGTATAGATGCAGGGGAAAAACTGTTTTTT.

This clone was observed once. The V gene is TRBV19, the J gene TRBJ1-3; D is unresolved. Trimming took 1 base from V and 0 from J, leaving 7 bases between them. The CDR3 has 15 residues. Germline V gene lookup returns CDR1 LNHDA and CDR2 SQIVND (reference sequence). CDR3 sequence reads: CASSIGGSSGNTIYF. CDR3 nucleotide sequence: TGTGCCAGTAGTATAGGCGGGTCCTCTGGAAACACCATATATTTT.

A few counts support this clone. This rearrangement joins TRBV27 to TRBJ2-7; TRBD2 matches 8 bases. Germline V gene lookup returns CDR1 MNHEY and CDR2 SMNVEV (reference sequence). The CDR3 length is 14 residues. Germline trimming cut 5 bases from V and 0 bases from J; bases unmatched to any gene: 3. CDR3 in DNA: TGTGCCAGCAGTCGGGAGGGACGCTCCTACGAGCAGTACTTC. Its protein is CASSREGRSYEQYF.

This clone was counted only a few times. This chain connects TRBV28 to TRBJ2-3; the match to TRBD2 covers 7 bases. Germline V gene lookup returns CDR1 MDHEN and CDR2 SYDVKM. Losses at the gene ends were 3 bases for V and 5 bases for J; bases not matched to a gene: 11. CDR3 length equals 16 residues. CDR3 in DNA: TGTGCCAGCAGTTTTCTTCCGGCGGGGGTGGGAGATACGCAGTATTTT. It translates to CASSFLPAGVGDTQYF. Variable domain in full (rest from reference TRBV28 and TRBJ2-3): DVKVTQSSRYLVKRTGEKVFLECVQDMDHENMFWYRQDPGLGLRLIYFSYDVKMKEKGDIPEGYSVSREKKERFSLILESASTNQTSMYLCASSFLPAGVGDTQYFGPGTRLTVL.

This clone was recorded a few times. The V call is TRBV14, the J call TRBJ1-2; no definite D call. The CDR3 contains 12 residues. V was clipped by 3 bases and J by 7 bases, with 9 bases between them. CDR1 and CDR2 (germline): SGHDN, FVKESK. The CDR3 is CASSHPRGGYTF. In DNA, the CDR3 is TGTGCCAGCAGCCACCCCCGAGGTGGCTACACCTTC.